The entry below gives a single TCR beta chain sequence along with its context. What it binds is unknown. Treatment given: some 20 received Ad26.COV2.S at low or high dose, single or two shots; roughly five received placebo; per-sample allocation not given. On day 63 after the first injection, vaccine and placebo recipients gave samples. In Boston, an adult donor aged 18-55 years took part. An Ad26 vector was used to express Wuhan-strain SARS-CoV-2 spike as the vaccine. The data were obtained in a study of Ad26.COV2.S vaccination and SARS-CoV-2 variants. Whole-study context: Doses of Ad26.COV2.S were injected into muscle once or twice, 56 days apart. General study results and limits: Reported post-vaccination CD8+ and CD4+ T cell responses to spike showed substantial breadth.

Repertoires were generated with immunoSEQ multiplex PCR, while TCRdb's copy carries only in-frame clones and drops some. The table lists roughly 500,000 clones, approximately 92% of them singletons, with around 2.5% in the top ten. This CDR3 has 18 residues. The germline CDR1 and CDR2 sequences are SGHDT and YYEEEE. With 0 bases removed from V and 1 base from J, the gap between germline ends came to 19 bases. The receptor was derived from a person aged 18-60 years who received the Ad26.COV2.S COVID-19 vaccine or a placebo. The rearrangement uses TRBV5-6 and TRBJ1-2, with D possibly matching TRBD1 (5 bases). Source: peripheral blood, taken in a trial of Ad26.COV2.S vaccine versus placebo. CDR3 protein: CASSLALPDTIFNYGYTF. CDR3 DNA: TGTGCCAGCAGCTTGGCCTTGCCGGACACGATCTTTAACTATGGCTACACCTTC.